Listed below are T cell receptor beta chains from one sample, sequenced in a study of blood T cell repertoires in COVID-19. Sequencing was performed with immunoSEQ multiplex PCR; in TCRdb, only in-frame clones are kept and a portion is missing. The profile shows some 170,000 clones, approximately 90% of them singletons. Sequences were obtained from peripheral blood. These receptors were taken from a woman aged 50 to 60 with acute or convalescent COVID-19. The CDR3 runs from the conserved cysteine through the conserved F or W. The order of the fields is clone size, J gene, D gene, V gene, CDR3 DNA, CDR3 protein. D genes are given only for firm matches. Rows give clone size only sometimes, using once, few, many, or a class for an expanded clone.

few TRBJ2-3 TRBD1 TRBV20-1 TGCAGTGCGGACAGGGGAGATACGCAGTATTTT CSADRGDTQYF
NA TRBJ1-2 NA TRBV24-1 TGTGCCACCAGTGACTCGACTGTAAACTATGGCTACACCTTC CATSDSTVNYGYTF
NA TRBJ1-3 TRBD1 TRBV24-1 TGTGCCACCAGTGACGGACAGGGGACTGGAAACACCATATATTTT CATSDGQGTGNTIYF
NA TRBJ1-2 TRBD1 TRBV5-6 TGTGCCAGCAGCTTGAACGCTGGACAGGAACTCTATGGCTACACCTTC CASSLNAGQELYGYTF
NA TRBJ1-2 NA TRBV7-2 TGTGCCAGCAGCTCGCCTGCACAGGTCGTTTATGGCTACACCTTC CASSSPAQVVYGYTF
NA TRBJ2-2 NA TRBV19 TGTGCCAGTAGTATACAGGAGCGAGGGACCGGGGAGCTGTTTTTT CASSIQERGTGELFF
NA TRBJ1-5 NA TRBV6-5 TGTGCCAGCCATACGCGTGGCAATCAGCCCCAGCATTTT CASHTRGNQPQHF
few TRBJ1-2 NA TRBV6-5 TGTGCCAGCAGCATCGACAGTACTAACTATGGCTACACCTTC CASSIDSTNYGYTF
NA TRBJ1-2 TRBD1 TRBV9 TGTGCCAGCAGCCCGAGCGGATGGGGCCTAGCAGGGGGAAGTGGCTACACCTTC CASSPSGWGLAGGSGYTF
NA TRBJ2-5 NA TRBV29-1 TGCAGCGTTGGAGGGGACACAAGGGAGACCCAGTACTTC CSVGGDTRETQYF
NA TRBJ1-6 NA TRBV18 TGTGCCAGCTCACCCAGACAGGATAATTCACCCCTCCACTTT CASSPRQDNSPLHF
few TRBJ2-7 NA TRBV12-3/TRBV12-4 TGTGCCAGCCGTCCTAGGGGCAGCTACGAGCAGTACTTC CASRPRGSYEQYF
once TRBJ2-7 TRBD2 TRBV6-1 TGTGCCAGCAGTGAACTGGCTAGCGGGAGCTACGAGCAGTACTTC CASSELASGSYEQYF
NA TRBJ1-5 NA TRBV6-1 TGTGCCAGCAGTGAAGCCGCGGGAGCGAGCAATCAGCCCCAGCATTTT CASSEAAGASNQPQHF
NA TRBJ1-1 NA TRBV5-4 TGTGCCAGCAGCTTCGGTGGGCAGTCGAACACTGAAGCTTTCTTT CASSFGGQSNTEAFF
NA TRBJ2-2 TRBD2 TRBV19 TGTGCCAGTAGAGGGAGGGTCAGGACCGGGGAGCTGTTTTTT CASRGRVRTGELFF
NA TRBJ1-2 NA TRBV6-5 TGTGCCAGCATCGGACAGCCAGCCTATGGCTACACCTTC CASIGQPAYGYTF
NA TRBJ1-1 NA TRBV20-1 TGCAGTGTCGACTCAAACACTGAAGCTTTCTTT CSVDSNTEAFF
NA TRBJ1-6 TRBD1 TRBV6-6 TGTGCCAGCAGTTCCGACAGGGGTGGATCACCCCTCCACTTT CASSSDRGGSPLHF
once TRBJ1-4 NA TRBV15 TGTGCCAGCTCGCGGGGCGGGAGGGAAAAACTGTTTTTT CASSRGGREKLFF
NA TRBJ1-5 NA TRBV6-4 TGTGCCAGCAGTCCAGAGTGGGAGCAGCCCCAGCATTTT CASSPEWEQPQHF
NA TRBJ1-1 NA TRBV12-5 TGTGCTAGTGGTTTGGACACCTTTGCAGGGGCGGAAGCTTTCTTT CASGLDTFAGAEAFF